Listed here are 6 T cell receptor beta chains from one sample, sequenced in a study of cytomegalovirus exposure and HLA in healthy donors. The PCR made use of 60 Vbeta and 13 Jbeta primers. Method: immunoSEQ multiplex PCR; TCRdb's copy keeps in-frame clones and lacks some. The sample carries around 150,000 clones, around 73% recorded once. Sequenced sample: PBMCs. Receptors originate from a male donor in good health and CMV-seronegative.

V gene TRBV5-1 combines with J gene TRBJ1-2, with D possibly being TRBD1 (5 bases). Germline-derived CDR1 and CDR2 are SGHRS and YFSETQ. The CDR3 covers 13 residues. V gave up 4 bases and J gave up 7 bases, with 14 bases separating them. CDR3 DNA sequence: TGCGCCAGCAGCCTCCCTGGGGCAGGTGGCTACACCTTC. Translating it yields CASSLPGAGGYTF.

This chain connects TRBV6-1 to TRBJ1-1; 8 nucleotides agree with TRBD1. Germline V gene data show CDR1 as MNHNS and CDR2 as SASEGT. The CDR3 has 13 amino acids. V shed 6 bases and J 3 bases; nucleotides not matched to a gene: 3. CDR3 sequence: CASRKTGDTEAFF. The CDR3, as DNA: TGTGCCAGCAGGAAGACAGGGGACACTGAAGCTTTCTTT.

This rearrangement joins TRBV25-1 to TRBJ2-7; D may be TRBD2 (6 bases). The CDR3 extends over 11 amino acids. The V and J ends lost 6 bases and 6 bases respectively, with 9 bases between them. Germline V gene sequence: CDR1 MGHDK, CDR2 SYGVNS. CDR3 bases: TGTGCCAGCAGGGTCGGGGGCGAGCAGTACTTC. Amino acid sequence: CASRVGGEQYF.

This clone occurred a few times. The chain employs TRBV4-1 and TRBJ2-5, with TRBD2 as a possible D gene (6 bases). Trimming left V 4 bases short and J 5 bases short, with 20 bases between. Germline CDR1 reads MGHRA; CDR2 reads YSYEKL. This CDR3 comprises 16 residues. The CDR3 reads CASSPRERVNSETQYF. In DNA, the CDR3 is TGCGCCAGCAGCCCCCGTGAGCGGGTAAACTCTGAGACCCAGTACTTC.

The CDR3 DNA reads as TGTGCCAGCAGCTTAGCGGGGGCGGGAACCGGGGAGCTGTTTTTT. Its translation: CASSLAGAGTGELFF. The J gene is TRBJ2-2, the V gene TRBV7-3; D might be TRBD2 (7 bases). Trimming left V 2 bases short and J 5 bases short, with 12 bases between. Per the germline V gene, CDR1 is SGHTA and CDR2 is FQGTGA. The CDR3 has 15 residues. The whole variable domain, filled in from reference TRBV7-3 and TRBJ2-2, reads GAGVSQTPSNKVTEKGKYVELRCDPISGHTALYWYRQSLGQGPEFLIYFQGTGAADDSGLPNDRFFAVRPEGSVSTLKIQRTERGDSAVYLCASSLAGAGTGELFFGEGSRLTVL.

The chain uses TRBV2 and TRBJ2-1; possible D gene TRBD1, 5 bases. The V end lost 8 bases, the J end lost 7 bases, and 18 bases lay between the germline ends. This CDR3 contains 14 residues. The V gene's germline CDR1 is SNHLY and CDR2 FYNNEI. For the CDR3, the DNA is TGTGCCAGCCTAGACGGCAGGGTCGGAAATGAGCAGTTCTTC. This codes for CASLDGRVGNEQFF.